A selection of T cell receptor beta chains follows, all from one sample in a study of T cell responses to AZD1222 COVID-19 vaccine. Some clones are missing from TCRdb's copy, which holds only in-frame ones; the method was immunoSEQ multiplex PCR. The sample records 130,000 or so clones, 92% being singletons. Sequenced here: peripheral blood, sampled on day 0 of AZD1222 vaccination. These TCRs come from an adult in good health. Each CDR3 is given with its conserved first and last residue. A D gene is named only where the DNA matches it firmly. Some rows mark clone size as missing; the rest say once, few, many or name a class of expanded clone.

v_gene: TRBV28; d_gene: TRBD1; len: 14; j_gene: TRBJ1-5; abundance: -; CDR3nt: TGTGCCAGCAGTTTAGAGGCAGGGGGGCGGCCCCAGCATTTT; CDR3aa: CASSLEAGGRPQHF
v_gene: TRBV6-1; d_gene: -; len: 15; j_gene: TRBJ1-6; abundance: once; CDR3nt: TGTGCCAGCAGTGAAATTCAGTTTGAGGGGTCACCCCTCCACTTT; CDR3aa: CASSEIQFEGSPLHF
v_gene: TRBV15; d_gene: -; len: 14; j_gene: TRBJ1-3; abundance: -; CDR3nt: TGTGCCACCAGCAGAGGACAACCTGGAAACACCATATATTTT; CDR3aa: CATSRGQPGNTIYF
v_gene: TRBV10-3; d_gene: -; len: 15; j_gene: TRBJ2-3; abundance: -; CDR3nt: TGTGCCATCAGCGACCCGGTGGTGGGGACAGATACGCAGTATTTT; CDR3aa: CAISDPVVGTDTQYF
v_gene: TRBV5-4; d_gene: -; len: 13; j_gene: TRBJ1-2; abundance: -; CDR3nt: TGTGCCAGCAGCTTGAGGGAGGGTGAGGGCTACACCTTC; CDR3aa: CASSLREGEGYTF
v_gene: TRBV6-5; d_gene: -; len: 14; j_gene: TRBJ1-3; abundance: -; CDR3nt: TGTGCCAGCAGTTCAAACAGGGCTGGAAACACCATATATTTT; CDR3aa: CASSSNRAGNTIYF
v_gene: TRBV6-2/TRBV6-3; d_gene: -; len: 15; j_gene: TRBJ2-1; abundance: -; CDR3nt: TGTGCCAGCAGCCCCACCTGGAGCGGGACACGTGAGCAGTTCTTC; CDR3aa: CASSPTWSGTREQFF
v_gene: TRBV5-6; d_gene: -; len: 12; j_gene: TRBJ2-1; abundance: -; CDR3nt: TGTGCCAGCAGCTTGGGGCCCGTTGAACAGTTCTTC; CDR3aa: CASSLGPVEQFF
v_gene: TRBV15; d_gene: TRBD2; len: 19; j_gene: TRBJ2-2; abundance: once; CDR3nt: TGTGCCACCAGCAGAGGGAAGACTAGCGGGTACGCGAACACCGGGGAGCTGTTTTTT; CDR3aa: CATSRGKTSGYANTGELFF
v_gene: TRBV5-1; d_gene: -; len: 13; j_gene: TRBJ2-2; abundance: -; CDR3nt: TGCGCCAGCAGCTTGGTGGGATACGGGGAGCTGTTTTTT; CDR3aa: CASSLVGYGELFF
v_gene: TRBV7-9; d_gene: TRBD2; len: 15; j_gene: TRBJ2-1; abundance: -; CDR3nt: TGTGCCAGCAGCACAACTAGCGGGAGCTGGAATGAGCAGTTCTTC; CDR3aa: CASSTTSGSWNEQFF
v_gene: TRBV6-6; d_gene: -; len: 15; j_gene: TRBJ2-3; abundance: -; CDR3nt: TGTGCCAGCAGCTTATGGGGACATACCACAGATACGCAATATTTT; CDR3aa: CASSLWGHTTDTQYF
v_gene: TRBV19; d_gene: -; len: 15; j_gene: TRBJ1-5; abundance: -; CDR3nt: TGTGCCAGTAGTGGAGACAACAGGGGCAATCAGCCCCAGCATTTT; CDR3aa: CASSGDNRGNQPQHF
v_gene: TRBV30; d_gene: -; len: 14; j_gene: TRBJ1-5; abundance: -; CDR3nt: TGTGCCTGGAGTAACGGCGTAAGCAATCAGCCCCAGCATTTT; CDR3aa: CAWSNGVSNQPQHF
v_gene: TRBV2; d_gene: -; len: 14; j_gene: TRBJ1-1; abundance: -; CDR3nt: TGTGCCAGCAGTGATCCTTACAGGGCCACTGAAGCTTTCTTT; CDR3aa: CASSDPYRATEAFF
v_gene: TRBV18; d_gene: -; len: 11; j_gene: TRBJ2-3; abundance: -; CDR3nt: TGTGCCAGCTCACTTACCGGGACTCAGTATTTT; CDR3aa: CASSLTGTQYF
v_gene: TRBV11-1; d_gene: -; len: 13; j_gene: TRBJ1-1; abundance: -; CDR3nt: TGTGCCAGCAGCCCACAGGAGAACACTGAAGCTTTCTTT; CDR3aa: CASSPQENTEAFF
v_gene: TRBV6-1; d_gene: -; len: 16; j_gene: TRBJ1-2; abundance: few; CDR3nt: TGTGCCAGCAGTGTGGGGACGGTTCAAGCTAACTATGGCTACACCTTC; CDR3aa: CASSVGTVQANYGYTF
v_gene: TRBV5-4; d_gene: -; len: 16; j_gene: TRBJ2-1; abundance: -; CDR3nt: TGTGCATGGGCTTTCCTGCTTTCTCTTACCTACAATGAGCAGTTCTTC; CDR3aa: CAWAFLLSLTYNEQFF
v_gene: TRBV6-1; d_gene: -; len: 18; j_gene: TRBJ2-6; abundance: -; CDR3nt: TGTGCCAGCAGTGAAAGAGGGGGATACAACTCTGGGGCCAACGTCCTGACTTTC; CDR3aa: CASSERGGYNSGANVLTF
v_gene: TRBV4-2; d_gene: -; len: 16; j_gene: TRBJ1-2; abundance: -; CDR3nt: TGTGCCAGCAGCCAAGACGGGTGGGTGGCCCTCTATGGCTACACCTTC; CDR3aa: CASSQDGWVALYGYTF
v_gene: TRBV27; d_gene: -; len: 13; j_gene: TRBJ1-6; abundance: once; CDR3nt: TGTGCCAGCAGGTTGATGGGGTCTTCACCCCTCCACTTT; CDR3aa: CASRLMGSSPLHF
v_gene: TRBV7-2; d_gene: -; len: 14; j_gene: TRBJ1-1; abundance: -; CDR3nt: TGTGCCAGCAGCGCCCAGGGGTCCAACACTGAAGCTTTCTTT; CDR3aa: CASSAQGSNTEAFF
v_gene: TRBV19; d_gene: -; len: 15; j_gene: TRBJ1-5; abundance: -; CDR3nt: TGTGCCAGTAGTCCTCGACGGAGTGGGATTCAGCCCCAGCATTTT; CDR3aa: CASSPRRSGIQPQHF
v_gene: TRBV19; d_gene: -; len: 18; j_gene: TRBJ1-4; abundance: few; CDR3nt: TGTGCCAGTAGCCGCGAGGGGAGACAGACCTCAACTAATGAAAAACTGTTTTTT; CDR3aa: CASSREGRQTSTNEKLFF
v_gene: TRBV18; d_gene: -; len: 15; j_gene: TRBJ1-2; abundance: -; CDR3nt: TGTGCCAGCTCACCACCCGGACTGGGGGCAGATGGCTACACCTTC; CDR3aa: CASSPPGLGADGYTF
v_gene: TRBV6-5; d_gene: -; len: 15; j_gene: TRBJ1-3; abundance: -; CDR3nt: TGTGCCAGCAGCCGCGAGCCCGTCTCTGGAAACACCATATATTTT; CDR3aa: CASSREPVSGNTIYF
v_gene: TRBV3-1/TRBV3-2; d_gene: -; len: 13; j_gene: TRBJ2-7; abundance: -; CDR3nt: TGTGCCAGCAGCCAAGGCGGGGCCTACGAGCAGTACTTC; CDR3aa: CASSQGGAYEQYF
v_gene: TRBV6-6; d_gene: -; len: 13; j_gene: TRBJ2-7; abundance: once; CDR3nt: TGTGCCAGCAGTTACTCTACAGGGTACGAGCAGTACTTC; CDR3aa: CASSYSTGYEQYF
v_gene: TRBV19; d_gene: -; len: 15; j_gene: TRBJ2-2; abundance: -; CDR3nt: TGTGCCAGTAGGAAGCTCGTCGGGGGGCCCGGGGAGCTGTTTTTT; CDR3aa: CASRKLVGGPGELFF
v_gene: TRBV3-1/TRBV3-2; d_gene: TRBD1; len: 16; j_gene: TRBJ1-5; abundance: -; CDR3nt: TGTGCCAGCAGCCAAGATTCGACAGGGACGGGTCAGCCCCAGCATTTT; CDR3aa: CASSQDSTGTGQPQHF
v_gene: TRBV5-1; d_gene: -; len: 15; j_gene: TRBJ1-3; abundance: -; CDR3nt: TGCGCCAGCAGCTCGGACCCTAGCTCTGGAAACACCATATATTTT; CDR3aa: CASSSDPSSGNTIYF
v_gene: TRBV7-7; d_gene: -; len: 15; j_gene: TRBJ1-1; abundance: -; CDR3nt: TGTGCTAGCAGACCGCTCGGGACGTCGAGCACTGAAGCTTTCTTT; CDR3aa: CASRPLGTSSTEAFF
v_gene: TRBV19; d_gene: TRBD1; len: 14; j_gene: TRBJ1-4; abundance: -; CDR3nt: TGTGCCAGTAGGACGACAGGGACTAATGAAAAACTGTTTTTT; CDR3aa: CASRTTGTNEKLFF
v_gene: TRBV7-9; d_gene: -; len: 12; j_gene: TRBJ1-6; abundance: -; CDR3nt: TGTGCCAGCAGTAAGGAGGCTTCACCCCTCCACTTT; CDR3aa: CASSKEASPLHF
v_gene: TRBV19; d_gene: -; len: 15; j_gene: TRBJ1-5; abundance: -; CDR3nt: TGTGCCAGTAGTGGTGAAAGGGCTGGCAATCAGCCCCAGCATTTT; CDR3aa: CASSGERAGNQPQHF
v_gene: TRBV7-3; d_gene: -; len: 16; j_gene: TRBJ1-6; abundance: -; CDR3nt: TGTGCCAGCAGCCTCGGTGGCACAGGGTCCCAGTCACCCCTCCACTTT; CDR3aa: CASSLGGTGSQSPLHF
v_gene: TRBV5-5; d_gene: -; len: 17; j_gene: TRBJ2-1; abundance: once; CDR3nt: TGTGCCAGCAGCCCCCGGGGGACAGCACCATCCTACAATGAGCAGTTCTTC; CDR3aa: CASSPRGTAPSYNEQFF
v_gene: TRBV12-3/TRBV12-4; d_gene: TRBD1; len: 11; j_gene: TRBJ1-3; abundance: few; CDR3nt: TGTGCCAGCAGACAGGGGGGCACCATATATTTT; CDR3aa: CASRQGGTIYF
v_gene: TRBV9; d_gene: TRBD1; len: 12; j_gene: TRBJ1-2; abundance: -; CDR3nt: TGTGCCAGCAGCTCAGGGGGATATGGCTACACCTTC; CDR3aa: CASSSGGYGYTF
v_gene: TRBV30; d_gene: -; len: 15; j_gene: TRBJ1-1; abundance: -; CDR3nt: TGTGCCTGGAGCGCAGCACGGACAGTGGTCACTGAAGCTTTCTTT; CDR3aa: CAWSAARTVVTEAFF
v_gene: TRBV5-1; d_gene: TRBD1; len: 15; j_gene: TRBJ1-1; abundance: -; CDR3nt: TGCGCCAGCAGCATACAGGGGCCTGGATTCACTGAAGCTTTCTTT; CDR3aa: CASSIQGPGFTEAFF
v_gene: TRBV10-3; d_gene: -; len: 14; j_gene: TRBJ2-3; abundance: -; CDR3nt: TGTGCCATCAGTGAGGAAGTGGTCACAGATACGCAGTATTTT; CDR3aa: CAISEEVVTDTQYF
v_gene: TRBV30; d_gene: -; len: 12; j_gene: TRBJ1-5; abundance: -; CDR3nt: TGTGCCTGGGACCAGGGAAACCAGCCCCAGCATTTT; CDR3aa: CAWDQGNQPQHF
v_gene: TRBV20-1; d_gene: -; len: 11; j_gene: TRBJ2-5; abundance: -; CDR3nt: TGCAGATTCTCTCACCTAGGGACCCAGTACTTC; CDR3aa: CRFSHLGTQYF
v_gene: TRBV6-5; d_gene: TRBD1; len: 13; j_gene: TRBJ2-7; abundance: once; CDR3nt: TGTGCCAGCAGTTACGGGACAGTGGGCGAGCAGTACTTC; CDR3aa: CASSYGTVGEQYF
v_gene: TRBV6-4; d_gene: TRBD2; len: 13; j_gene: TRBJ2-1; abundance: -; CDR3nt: TGTGCCAGCAGCTCTACCCCGGGGGGTGAGCAGTTCTTC; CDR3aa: CASSSTPGGEQFF
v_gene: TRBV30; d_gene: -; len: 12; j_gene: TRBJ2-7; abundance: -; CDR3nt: TGTGCCTGGAGTTTCGCCTCCTACGAGCAGTACTTC; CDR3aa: CAWSFASYEQYF
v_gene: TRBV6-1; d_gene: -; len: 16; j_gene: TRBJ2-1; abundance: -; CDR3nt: TGTGCCAGCAGTGAATCCGGTAGAATAGGGTACAATGAGCAGTTCTTC; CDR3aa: CASSESGRIGYNEQFF
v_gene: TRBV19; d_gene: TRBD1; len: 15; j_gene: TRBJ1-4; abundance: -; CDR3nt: TGTGCCAGTAGTAACTCACAGGGGAACTTTGAAAAACTGTTTTTT; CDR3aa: CASSNSQGNFEKLFF
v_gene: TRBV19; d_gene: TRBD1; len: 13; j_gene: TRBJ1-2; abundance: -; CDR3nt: TGTGCCACCGAGGACAGGAGGACCTATGGCTACACCTTC; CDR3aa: CATEDRRTYGYTF
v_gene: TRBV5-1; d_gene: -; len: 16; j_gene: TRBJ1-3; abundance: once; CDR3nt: TGCGCCAGCAGCTTGGCCCCCGGGGTGGCCGGAAACACCATATATTTT; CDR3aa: CASSLAPGVAGNTIYF
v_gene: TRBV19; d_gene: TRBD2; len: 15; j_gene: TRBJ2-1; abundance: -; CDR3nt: TGTGCCAGTAACGAATGGGCGGGGGGGCGACGTGAGCAGTTCTTC; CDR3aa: CASNEWAGGRREQFF